At least ten counts were recorded for the clone carrying this T cell receptor (beta chain). The target antigen is unknown. The sample comes from a study of T cells in Graves' hyperthyroidism and ophthalmopathy. Study-wide background: Peripheral blood was taken when the disease was first diagnosed, before any treatment began.

General study points: Stable hyperthyroidism was told apart from ophthalmopathy by a model built on 13 V-J features. Blood also held most thyroid clonotypes expanded beyond 0.001.

V lost 5 bases and J lost 1, with 15 bases in between. The CDR3 totals 16 residues. A NOSPECS grade of at least 4, a Clinical Activity Score of at least 3 and duration under 3 months were recorded in ophthalmopathy patients. Amplification yielded TCR beta CDR3 regions, with RNA transcripts as the source. Initially, a first-round RT-PCR of the TCR CDR3 employed the HTBI primer set. TCRdb itself ran the multiplex PCR reads through MiXCR, one entry per CDR3 protein. This table holds about 640,000 distinct CDR3 sequences, 20% to 25% found once. This receptor was taken from a young man with Graves' ophthalmopathy. Sequences were obtained from blood. The chain recombines TRBV12-3 or TRBV12-4 with TRBJ1-5; possibly TRBD1 for D (6 bases). CDR3 bases: TGTGCCAGCAGTGGGGGGGGGACAACAAGCAATCAGCCCCAGCATTTT. This translates into CASSGGGTTSNQPQHF.